The entry below describes one T cell receptor (beta chain). Antigen specificity is unknown. At the DNA level, this CDR3 is encoded by other sequences in the same sample as well. The sample originates from a study of cytomegalovirus exposure and HLA in healthy donors. The study, taken as a whole, reports: Under in vitro conditions, a few CMV-associated chains were confirmed as specific for CMV antigens.

The CDR3 totals 18 residues. With V trimmed by 3 bases and J by 2 bases, 10 bases remained unmatched. Germline V lookup: CDR1 MDHEN, CDR2 SYDVKM. The PCR made use of 60 Vbeta and 13 Jbeta primers. Clones were sequenced by immunoSEQ multiplex PCR, and TCRdb holds only the in-frame ones, with some missing. The table has approximately 150,000 clones, about 83% seen once. The sequenced material came from PBMCs. The chain joins TRBV28 to TRBJ2-6; the match to TRBD1 covers 7 bases. The clonotype comes from a man aged 35-49 years in good health and CMV-seropositive. CDR3 sequence: CASSFRRGQTAGANVLTF. CDR3 DNA sequence: TGTGCCAGCAGTTTCAGAAGGGGGCAGACCGCTGGGGCCAACGTCCTGACTTTC.